This T cell receptor (beta chain) was identified during a study of patients and donors after allogeneic stem cell transplantation. Germline CDR1 reads LGHNA; CDR2 reads YSLEER. V gave up 8 bases and J gave up 6 bases, with 9 bases separating them. This CDR3 is 11 amino acids long. TCRdb recomputed calls from the RT-PCR reads with MiXCR, one row per CDR3 protein. This table has 65,000 to 80,000 distinct CDR3 sequences, 26% appearing once. What was sequenced was blood, either unsorted or a sorted T cell fraction (not recorded which). The V and J genes are TRBV4-3 and TRBJ2-3, with D hard to call. This clonotype was sampled from a human donor who was either an allogeneic HSCT recipient or a stem cell or donor lymphocyte infusion donor (not recorded which). It is not recorded whose cells these are; they may come from a transplant donor. The CDR3 nucleotides read TGCGCCAGCGGCTTCGGGGATACGCAGTATTTT. It codes for CASGFGDTQYF.